This is a list of T cell receptor beta chains from one sample in a study of control samples from healthy donors and cancer patients. Only in-frame clones appear in the TCRdb table, and some are missing; sequencing was by immunoSEQ multiplex PCR. The profile shows 100,000 to 150,000 clones, around 87% of them singletons. Material: blood. All receptors come from a man aged 35-49 years in good health. The CDR3 runs from the conserved cysteine through the conserved F or W. Fields, in order: CDR3 protein, CDR3 DNA, V gene, clone size, J gene, CDR3 length, D gene. The D gene is left open where the match is weak. A row's size may be missing; if present it is once, few, many or a size class.

CASSLVPQGQPQHF TGTGCCAGCAGCTTAGTCCCCCAAGGTCAGCCCCAGCATTTT TRBV7-3 - TRBJ1-5 14 -
CASSYSIGQGRGYTF TGTGCCAGCAGTTACTCGATAGGACAGGGCAGGGGCTACACCTTC TRBV6-5 - TRBJ1-2 15 TRBD1
CASSPSRGFDEKLFF TGTGCCAGCAGCCCGTCACGAGGGTTTGACGAAAAACTGTTTTTT TRBV7-8 - TRBJ1-4 15 -
CASGLFGDDYGYTF TGTGCTAGTGGTTTGTTCGGGGACGACTATGGCTACACCTTC TRBV12-5 - TRBJ1-2 14 -
CASSIQGRYYEQYF TGTGCCAGTAGTATACAGGGCCGTTACTACGAGCAGTACTTC TRBV19 few TRBJ2-7 14 -
CASSLPGGLNTEAFF TGTGCCAGCAGCTTGCCAGGGGGCCTGAACACTGAAGCTTTCTTT TRBV5-6 - TRBJ1-1 15 TRBD1
CASSQRGGWQPQHF TGTGCCAGCAGCCAGAGGGGGGGCTGGCAGCCCCAGCATTTT TRBV3-1/TRBV3-2 - TRBJ1-5 14 -
CASSPGQGAGGNQPQHF TGTGCCAGCTCACCTGGGCAGGGGGCCGGTGGCAATCAGCCCCAGCATTTT TRBV18 - TRBJ1-5 17 TRBD1
CASSLGTGQRTQYF TGTGCCAGCAGCTTAGGGACAGGCCAGAGGACCCAGTACTTC TRBV11-2 - TRBJ2-5 14 TRBD1
CASSENRPNQPQHF TGTGCCAGCAGTGAAAACAGGCCCAATCAGCCCCAGCATTTT TRBV2 - TRBJ1-5 14 -
CASSWGTGRKRTDTQYF TGTGCCAGCTCATGGGGGACGGGGAGGAAACGCACAGATACGCAGTATTTT TRBV7-2 few TRBJ2-3 17 -
CASSPQSSGGPNTGELFF TGTGCCAGCTCACCCCAGTCTAGCGGGGGCCCGAACACCGGGGAGCTGTTTTTT TRBV18 - TRBJ2-2 18 TRBD2
CASSLSPPGLAGGLQETQYF TGTGCCAGCAGTTTATCCCCCCCCGGACTAGCGGGGGGCCTCCAAGAGACCCAGTACTTC TRBV27 few TRBJ2-5 20 TRBD2
CASSPWIADRGRVYEQYF TGTGCCAGCAGCCCATGGATCGCGGACAGGGGGCGAGTCTACGAGCAGTACTTC TRBV5-6 once TRBJ2-7 18 TRBD1
CASSYRGENTEAFF TGTGCCAGCAGTTACCGGGGGGAGAACACTGAAGCTTTCTTT TRBV6-5 - TRBJ1-1 14 -
CASRQGARANTIYF TGTGCCAGCAGGCAAGGGGCCCGGGCTAACACCATATATTTT TRBV27 - TRBJ1-3 14 -
CASTNTGPGYNSPLHF TGTGCCAGTACCAATACCGGACCGGGGTATAATTCACCCCTCCACTTT TRBV19 - TRBJ1-6 16 -
CASSLMGGQNTGELFF TGTGCCAGCAGCTTGATGGGGGGGCAGAACACCGGGGAGCTGTTTTTT TRBV5-5 - TRBJ2-2 16 -
CASSYKGDYQPQHF TGTGCCAGCAGCTATAAAGGGGACTATCAGCCCCAGCATTTT TRBV6-2/TRBV6-3 - TRBJ1-5 14 -
CASSLGGIYEQYF TGCGCCAGCAGCTTGGGGGGGATCTACGAGCAGTACTTC TRBV5-1 - TRBJ2-7 13 -
CASSPGRGYEQYF TGTGCCAGTAGTCCGGGACGAGGCTACGAGCAGTACTTC TRBV19 - TRBJ2-7 13 -